The 5 T cell receptor beta chains below were found in one sample sequenced in a study of OX40 agonist ivuxolimab in advanced cancers. Assay: immunoSEQ multiplex PCR; the TCRdb copy retains only in-frame clones and omits some. The data hold 65,000 to 85,000 clones, with roughly 80% observed a single time. This specimen consisted of CD4+ or CD8+ T cells sorted from blood, obtained in a trial of the OX40 agonist ivuxolimab. The receptors stem from an adult with an advanced solid tumor such as melanoma, head and neck, liver or kidney cancer.

The chain recombines TRBV4-1 with TRBJ2-1; 7 positions agree with TRBD2. V shed 1 base, J shed 8 bases, and the junction held 11 bases outside the gene matches. This CDR3 region has 16 residues. Germline lookup yields CDR1 MGHRA and CDR2 YSYEKL. The CDR3: CASSQAGREYGDEQFF. CDR3 DNA sequence: TGCGCCAGCAGCCAAGCAGGGCGGGAGTACGGGGATGAGCAGTTCTTC.

This sequence joins TRBV7-3 and TRBJ2-5, with D perhaps TRBD1 (6 bases). This CDR3 has 13 residues. Trimming took 6 bases from V and 0 from J, leaving 8 bases between them. Germline V lookup: CDR1 SGHTA, CDR2 FQGTGA. The CDR3 loop is CASSGQHQETQYF. The DNA for the CDR3 is TGTGCCAGCAGTGGACAGCACCAAGAGACCCAGTACTTC.

The chain has TRBV5-6 and TRBJ1-2; 8 bases match TRBD1. Trimming at V came to 4 bases and at J to 3 bases, leaving 11 bases not matched to a gene. Germline V gives CDR1 SGHDT, CDR2 YYEEEE. The CDR3 has 16 amino acids. Here the CDR3 reads CASSPDRGRRDYGYTF. The CDR3 DNA follows: TGTGCCAGCAGCCCCGACAGGGGACGAAGGGACTATGGCTACACCTTC.

The gene calls are TRBV7-9 and TRBJ1-1, with unresolved D. This CDR3 is 13 amino acids long. Trimming removed 5 bases at V and 3 bases at J, with 10 bases between. Germline loops: CDR1 SEHNR, CDR2 FQNEAQ (reference sequence). The CDR3 coding sequence is TGTGCCAGCAGCCTTTCCGAGGACACTGAAGCTTTCTTT. Protein: CASSLSEDTEAFF.

J is TRBJ2-7 and V is TRBV18; 9 bases agree with TRBD1. Germline V gene data show CDR1 as KGHSH and CDR2 as LQKENI. V shed 0 bases, J shed 3 bases, and the junction held 9 bases outside the gene matches. CDR3 size: 17 residues. Written as DNA, the CDR3 is TGTGCCAGCTCACCACCGGCGGGACAGGGTGGTAACTACGAGCAGTACTTC. It yields the protein CASSPPAGQGGNYEQYF.